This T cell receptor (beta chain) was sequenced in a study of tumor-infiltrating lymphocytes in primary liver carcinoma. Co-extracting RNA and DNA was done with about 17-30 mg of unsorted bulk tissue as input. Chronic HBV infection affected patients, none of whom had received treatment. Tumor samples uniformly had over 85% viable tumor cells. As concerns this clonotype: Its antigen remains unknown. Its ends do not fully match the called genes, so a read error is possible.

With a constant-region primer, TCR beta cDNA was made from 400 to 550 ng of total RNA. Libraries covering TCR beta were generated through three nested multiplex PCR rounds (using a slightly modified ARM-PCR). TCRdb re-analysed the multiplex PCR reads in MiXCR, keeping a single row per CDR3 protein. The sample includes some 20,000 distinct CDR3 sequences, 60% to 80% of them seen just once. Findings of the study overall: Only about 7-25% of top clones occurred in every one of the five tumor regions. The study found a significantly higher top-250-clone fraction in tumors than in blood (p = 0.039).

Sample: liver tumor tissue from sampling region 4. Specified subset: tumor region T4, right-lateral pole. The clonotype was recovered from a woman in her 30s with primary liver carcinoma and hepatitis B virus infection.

CDR3 coding DNA: TGTGCCGGCACTAGGAGCGGGAGACCCTACGAGCAGTGCTTC. Protein sequence: CAGTRSGRPYEQCF. The rearrangement uses TRBV6-2 or TRBV6-3 and TRBJ2-7, with 8 bases identical to TRBD2. This CDR3 has 14 amino acids. Germline V gives CDR1 MNHEY, CDR2 SVGEGT.